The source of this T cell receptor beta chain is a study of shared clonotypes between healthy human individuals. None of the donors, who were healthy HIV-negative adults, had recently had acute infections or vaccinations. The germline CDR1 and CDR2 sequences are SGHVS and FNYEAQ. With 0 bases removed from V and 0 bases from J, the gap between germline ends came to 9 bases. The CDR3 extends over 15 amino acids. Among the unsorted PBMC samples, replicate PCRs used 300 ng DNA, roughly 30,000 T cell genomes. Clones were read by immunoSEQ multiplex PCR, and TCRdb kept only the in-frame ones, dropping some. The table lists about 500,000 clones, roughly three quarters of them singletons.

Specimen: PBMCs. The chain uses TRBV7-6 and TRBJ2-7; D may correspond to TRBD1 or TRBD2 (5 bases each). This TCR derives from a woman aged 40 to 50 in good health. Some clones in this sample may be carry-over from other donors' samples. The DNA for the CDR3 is TGTGCCAGCAGCTTAGCAGAGGGGACCTCCTACGAGCAGTACTTC. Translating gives CASSLAEGTSYEQYF. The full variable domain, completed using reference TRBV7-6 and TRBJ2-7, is GAGVSQSPRYKVTKRGQDVALRCDPISGHVSLYWYRQALGQGPEFLTYFNYEAQQDKSGLPNDRFSAERPEGSISTLTIQRTEQRDSAMYRCASSLAEGTSYEQYFGPGTRLTVT.